Listed below are T cell receptor beta chains from one sample, sequenced in a study of shared clonotypes between healthy human individuals. Clones were read by immunoSEQ multiplex PCR, and TCRdb kept only the in-frame ones, dropping some. The table has fewer than 850,000 clones, less than 80% seen once. Material: memory CD4+ T cells sorted from blood. The receptors here all came from a woman aged 25-40 years in good health. CDR3s include the opening cysteine and the closing phenylalanine or tryptophan. A D gene is named only where the DNA matches it firmly. Clone size appears in some rows only: once, few, many, or a class for an expanded clone.

cdr3_aa | cdr3_nt | clone_size | d_call | j_call | v_call
CASSPRITDTQYF | TGTGCCAGCAGCCCCCGGATCACAGATACGCAGTATTTT | - | - | TRBJ2-3 | TRBV5-4
CASSSDRANTGELFF | TGTGCCAGCAGTAGTGACAGGGCGAACACCGGGGAGCTGTTTTTT | - | TRBD1 | TRBJ2-2 | TRBV6-5
CASMETGLAGASEQFF | TGTGCCAGCATGGAAACGGGACTAGCGGGAGCATCTGAGCAGTTCTTC | - | TRBD2 | TRBJ2-1 | TRBV2
CASSQEIAPREGGYTF | TGTGCCAGCAGCCAAGAGATCGCCCCGAGGGAAGGGGGCTACACCTTC | few | - | TRBJ1-2 | TRBV4-2
CASSTGPDQPQHF | TGCGCCAGCAGCACCGGGCCGGATCAGCCCCAGCATTTT | - | - | TRBJ1-5 | TRBV5-1
CASSQASGSQPQHF | TGTGCCAGCAGCCAAGCGTCAGGGAGCCAGCCCCAGCATTTT | few | - | TRBJ1-5 | TRBV2
CASSYGAGDTQYF | TGTGCCAGCAGTTATGGAGCGGGAGATACGCAGTATTTT | - | - | TRBJ2-3 | TRBV6-5
CASSLAGSGDIATANVLTF | TGCGCCAGCAGCTTGGCCGGTTCAGGGGACATCGCGACAGCCAACGTCCTGACTTTC | - | - | TRBJ2-6 | TRBV5-1
CASSESGASGSSADTQYF | TGTGCCAGCAGTGAATCTGGGGCTAGCGGGAGTTCGGCAGATACGCAGTATTTT | - | TRBD2 | TRBJ2-3 | TRBV6-1
CATSRQTSLAGIKNIQYF | TGTGCCACCAGCAGACAGACGTCCCTAGCGGGGATAAAAAACATTCAGTACTTC | - | TRBD2 | TRBJ2-4 | TRBV15
CASSPGSGRVYNEQFF | TGTGCCAGCAGCCCAGGGTCTGGTAGGGTCTACAATGAGCAGTTCTTC | - | - | TRBJ2-1 | TRBV11-1
CASSLALGRVGTEAFF | TGTGCCAGCAGCTTAGCGTTGGGCAGGGTTGGTACTGAAGCTTTCTTT | - | - | TRBJ1-1 | TRBV11-3
CASSLLYTSGYNEQFF | TGTGCCAGCAGCTTGTTGTATACTAGCGGCTACAATGAGCAGTTCTTC | - | TRBD2 | TRBJ2-1 | TRBV5-4
CAISETKLAGGSDEQFF | TGTGCCATCAGTGAGACAAAGTTAGCGGGAGGCTCGGATGAGCAGTTCTTC | - | TRBD2 | TRBJ2-1 | TRBV10-3
CASSYSVHRETQYF | TGTGCCAGCAGTTACTCGGTTCACCGGGAGACCCAGTACTTC | - | - | TRBJ2-5 | TRBV6-6
CASTRQANQPQHF | TGTGCCAGCACCAGACAGGCGAATCAGCCCCAGCATTTT | - | - | TRBJ1-5 | TRBV6-1
CASSSRRGETQYF | TGTGCCAGCAGCTCGCGTCGGGGAGAGACCCAGTACTTC | once | - | TRBJ2-5 | TRBV7-7
CASSRGTGRTEAFF | TGTGCCAGTAGTAGAGGGACAGGGAGGACTGAAGCTTTCTTT | - | TRBD1 | TRBJ1-1 | TRBV19
CASSKGITTPRCSYEQYF | TGTGCCAGCAGCAAGGGGATTACGACCCCTCGGTGCTCCTACGAGCAGTACTTC | few | - | TRBJ2-7 | TRBV21-1
CASSNSGSYEQYF | TGCGCCAGCAGCAATAGCGGCTCCTACGAGCAGTACTTC | - | - | TRBJ2-7 | TRBV4-1
CASSSRSGNTIYF | TGTGCCAGCAGTTCCCGCTCTGGAAACACCATATATTTT | once | - | TRBJ1-3 | TRBV27
CASSIGRAGRPRNTIYF | TGTGCCAGTAGTATTGGACGTGCCGGACGCCCGCGAAACACCATATATTTT | - | - | TRBJ1-3 | TRBV19
CSVEVTGSVETQYF | TGCAGCGTTGAGGTGACAGGGTCCGTAGAGACCCAGTACTTC | - | TRBD1 | TRBJ2-5 | TRBV29-1
CASSPDGSSGRARDIQYF | TGTGCCAGCAGCCCAGACGGGTCTAGCGGGAGGGCCAGGGACATTCAGTACTTC | - | TRBD2 | TRBJ2-4 | TRBV11-1
CASSLVVADTQYF | TGTGCCAGCAGCTTAGTGGTTGCAGATACGCAGTATTTT | - | - | TRBJ2-3 | TRBV7-9
CASSPGGRSYEQYF | TGTGCCAGCAGCCCCGGTGGCAGATCTTACGAGCAGTACTTC | - | - | TRBJ2-7 | TRBV7-8
CASRLADTQYF | TGTGCCAGTAGGTTGGCAGATACGCAGTATTTT | - | - | TRBJ2-3 | TRBV19
CAISESGTQNTEAFF | TGTGCCATCAGTGAGTCCGGGACTCAGAACACTGAAGCTTTCTTT | - | - | TRBJ1-1 | TRBV10-3
CSVDREQFF | TGCAGCGTTGACAGGGAGCAGTTCTTC | - | - | TRBJ2-1 | TRBV29-1
CAWSDPLYNQPQHF | TGTGCCTGGAGTGACCCCCTGTACAATCAGCCCCAGCATTTT | - | - | TRBJ1-5 | TRBV30
CASSLSGTANSGANVLTF | TGCGCCAGCAGCTTGTCCGGGACAGCCAACTCTGGGGCCAACGTCCTGACTTTC | - | TRBD1 | TRBJ2-6 | TRBV5-1
CASSLRDRANEQYF | TGTGCCAGCAGTCTCCGGGACAGGGCGAACGAGCAGTACTTC | - | TRBD1 | TRBJ2-7 | TRBV6-6
CASSRSGANVLTF | TGTGCCAGCAGCCGCTCTGGGGCCAACGTCCTGACTTTC | - | - | TRBJ2-6 | TRBV11-2
CASSSTGGNTEAFF | TGCGCCAGCAGCTCCACAGGGGGCAACACTGAAGCTTTCTTT | - | TRBD1 | TRBJ1-1 | TRBV5-1
CASSPGLATGEQYF | TGTGCCAGCTCACCAGGGCTAGCAACGGGCGAGCAGTACTTC | - | - | TRBJ2-7 | TRBV18
CASSLYDPGRALVANVLTF | TGTGCCAGCAGCTTATACGACCCTGGACGGGCTCTTGTGGCCAACGTCCTGACTTTC | - | - | TRBJ2-6 | TRBV7-8
CASSVDSSYNEQFF | TGTGCCAGCAGCGTCGACTCCTCCTACAATGAGCAGTTCTTC | few | - | TRBJ2-1 | TRBV7-2
CASSSSSGRTDTQYF | TGTGCCAGCAGTTCGAGCAGCGGGAGGACAGATACGCAGTATTTT | - | TRBD2 | TRBJ2-3 | TRBV28
CASSELGTGGSYEQYF | TGTGCCAGCAGTGAGCTGGGGACAGGGGGATCCTACGAGCAGTACTTC | - | TRBD1 | TRBJ2-7 | TRBV2
CASRPAAKNIQYF | TGTGCCAGTAGACCAGCAGCCAAAAACATTCAGTACTTC | - | - | TRBJ2-4 | TRBV19
CASSFRGRGSGHEQFF | TGTGCCAGCAGTTTCCGGGGCCGCGGGAGTGGGCATGAGCAGTTCTTC | - | TRBD2 | TRBJ2-1 | TRBV28
CAWRRGQFATEAFF | TGTGCCTGGAGGAGGGGGCAGTTTGCAACTGAAGCTTTCTTT | - | TRBD1 | TRBJ1-1 | TRBV30
CASEAGGYNEQFF | TGTGCCAGCGAAGCGGGAGGGTACAATGAGCAGTTCTTC | - | TRBD2 | TRBJ2-1 | TRBV28
CASSEQYFLNEGNEQFF | TGTGCCAGCAGTGAACAGTACTTTTTAAACGAGGGCAATGAGCAGTTCTTC | - | - | TRBJ2-1 | TRBV6-1
CASSLAGAGPPDTQYF | TGTGCCAGCAGCTTAGCTGGGGCAGGGCCCCCGGATACGCAGTATTTT | few | - | TRBJ2-3 | TRBV7-8
CASSFPLDFALSYEQYF | TGTGCCAGCAGTTTTCCCCTTGATTTCGCCCTTAGCTACGAGCAGTACTTC | once | - | TRBJ2-7 | TRBV28
CASSSRLSLAGDSYEQYF | TGTGCCAGCAGCTCGCGACTTTCCCTAGCGGGAGATTCCTACGAGCAGTACTTC | - | TRBD2 | TRBJ2-7 | TRBV5-8
CASSSASSGNTIYF | TGCGCCAGCAGTAGTGCGAGCTCTGGAAACACCATATATTTT | - | - | TRBJ1-3 | TRBV5-1
CASSEVNRQGSPAGESTAKNIQYF | TGCGCCAGCAGTGAAGTAAATCGACAGGGATCCCCAGCGGGAGAATCTACTGCCAAAAACATTCAGTACTTC | - | - | TRBJ2-4 | TRBV10-2
CSASGQGVEQYF | TGCAGCGCCTCCGGGCAGGGGGTCGAGCAGTACTTC | - | TRBD1 | TRBJ2-7 | TRBV29-1
CASSPGQGAVDEQFF | TGTGCCAGCAGCCCCGGACAGGGGGCAGTGGATGAGCAGTTCTTC | many | TRBD1 | TRBJ2-1 | TRBV11-3
CASSWDSTWDGDFEQYF | TGTGCCAGCAGTTGGGACTCGACTTGGGACGGAGACTTCGAGCAGTACTTC | - | - | TRBJ2-7 | TRBV11-2
CASGLAGGTQYF | TGTGCCAGCGGGCTAGCGGGAGGAACCCAGTACTTC | - | TRBD2 | TRBJ2-5 | TRBV2
CASSSTQGNTEAFF | TGTGCCAGCTCATCCACCCAGGGGAACACTGAAGCTTTCTTT | few | - | TRBJ1-1 | TRBV18
CASSTASRNTDTQYF | TGTGCCAGCAGCACGGCTAGCCGAAACACAGATACGCAGTATTTT | - | - | TRBJ2-3 | TRBV21-1